Each of the 23 T cell receptor beta chains below was sequenced from the same sample in a study of blood T cell repertoires in COVID-19. Clones were read by immunoSEQ multiplex PCR, and TCRdb kept only the in-frame ones, dropping some. This sample carries around 150,000 clones, 87% of them seen once, and the ten largest clones take approximately 10%. The sample consisted of peripheral blood. The origin of the receptors is a woman in her 70s with COVID-19, enrolled during active disease.

The chain carries TRBV5-4 and TRBJ2-1; 9 bases map to TRBD2. V was pared by 6 bases and J by 8 bases, with 15 bases of the junction left unmatched. This CDR3 contains 16 residues. The germline CDR1 and CDR2 sequences are SGHNT and YYREEE (reference sequence). DNA of the CDR3: TGTGCCAGCATCTATGGAGGCGGGGGGGCCGTCGATGAGCAGTTCTTC. Encoded protein: CASIYGGGGAVDEQFF.

The chain joins TRBV6-5 to TRBJ1-5; 7 bases align to TRBD1. CDR1 is MNHEY and CDR2 is SVGAGI in the germline V gene. This CDR3 is built from 14 residues. V was clipped by 8 bases and J by 2 bases; unmatched bases: 6. This CDR3 reads CASRPQGRNQPQHF. The CDR3 bases are TGTGCCAGCCGGCCACAGGGGCGCAATCAGCCCCAGCATTTT.

For the CDR3, the DNA is TGCGCCAGCAGCCCTCGACTAGCGGCCATCCGTAACGTCGGGCAGTACTTC. Encoded protein: CASSPRLAAIRNVGQYF. The J gene is TRBJ2-7, the V gene TRBV4-1, with 9 bases that match TRBD2. Germline values: CDR1 MGHRA, CDR2 YSYEKL. This CDR3 has 17 residues. Germline trimming cut 4 bases from V and 9 bases from J; bases unmatched to any gene: 19.

The chain has TRBV27 and TRBJ2-7; 14 bases map to TRBD2. V lost 6 bases, J lost 4 bases, and 5 bases stayed unmatched. This CDR3 contains 15 residues. CDR1 is MNHEY, CDR2 SMNVEV, per germline (reference sequence). As DNA, the CDR3 is TGTGCCAGCAGGACTGGGACTAGCGGGGGTTACGAGCAGTACTTC. It is translated as CASRTGTSGGYEQYF.

The chain carries TRBV29-1 and TRBJ1-1, with a tentative D call TRBD1 (6 bases). The CDR3 spans 13 residues. Germline V lookup: CDR1 SQVTM, CDR2 ANQGSEA. Between the trimmed V and J ends, which lost 7 bases and 3 bases, there was a span of 15 bases. CDR3 sequence: CSGYRVGDTEAFF. The CDR3 DNA sequence: TGCAGCGGCTACAGGGTTGGGGACACTGAAGCTTTCTTT.

The chain is built from TRBV11-2 and TRBJ1-1, with D possibly TRBD1 on 6 matching bases. Trimming took 0 bases from V and 8 from J, leaving 10 bases between them. From germline, CDR1 is SGHAT and CDR2 FQNNGV. The CDR3 spans 13 residues. CDR3 sequence: CASSLDFRGEAFF. Here the CDR3 DNA reads TGTGCCAGCAGCTTAGATTTCAGGGGAGAAGCTTTCTTT.

This clone qualifies as medium-sized. The chain recombines TRBV2 with TRBJ1-5; 8 bases fit TRBD1. Trimming at V came to 5 bases and at J to 4 bases, leaving 7 bases not matched to a gene. CDR3 length equals 15 residues. Germline lookup yields CDR1 SNHLY and CDR2 FYNNEI. CDR3 sequence reads: CASSSTGVGNQPQHF. CDR3 in DNA: TGTGCCAGCAGTTCGACAGGGGTAGGGAATCAGCCCCAGCATTTT.

The J gene is TRBJ2-1, the V gene TRBV28; perhaps TRBD2 as D (5 bases). CDR1 is MDHEN and CDR2 is SYDVKM in the germline V gene. V was trimmed by 1 base and J by 6 bases, leaving 16 bases between them. The CDR3 spans 16 residues. For the CDR3, the DNA is TGTGCCAGCAGTTTATTGGGCGGGCTGAAGGGCAATGAGCAGTTCTTC. Amino acids: CASSLLGGLKGNEQFF.

The rearrangement uses TRBV10-3 and TRBJ1-5, with no clear D. The CDR3 runs to 15 residues. Trimming shortened V by 10 bases and J by 7 bases, and 23 bases separated the two germline ends. CDR1 and CDR2 from the germline V gene are ENHRY and SYGVKD. The CDR3 loop is CATHGESSWGQPQHF. The CDR3 DNA sequence: TGTGCCACCCACGGGGAATCCTCCTGGGGACAGCCCCAGCATTTT.

This chain links TRBV28 with TRBJ1-5, with TRBD1 as a possible D gene (6 bases). V lost 5 bases and J lost 3, with 17 bases in between. This CDR3 is built from 16 residues. CDR1 and CDR2 (germline): MDHEN, SYDVKM. CDR3 coding DNA: TGTGCCAGCAGTCCCTCCCTAGGGGGTTCCAATCAGCCCCAGCATTTT. It translates to CASSPSLGGSNQPQHF.

The chain uses TRBV3-1 (or the pseudogene TRBV3-2) and TRBJ1-4; 7 bases agree with TRBD1. Germline CDR1 and CDR2: LGHDT and YNNKEL (reference sequence). The CDR3 runs 15 residues. J was trimmed by 7 bases and V by 8 bases; bases with no gene match: 13. This chain's CDR3 is CASSSYRGVGEKLFF. The DNA of the CDR3 is TGTGCCAGCTCATCCTACAGGGGAGTAGGTGAAAAACTGTTTTTT.

This chain joins TRBV20-1 and TRBJ1-2; D unclear. This CDR3 has 14 residues. Germline values: CDR1 DFQATT, CDR2 SNEGSKA (reference sequence). The germline V and J ends were trimmed by 3 bases and 0 bases, with 11 bases remaining between them. CDR3 bases: TGCAGTGCTAGTTCCAGGCAAGCTAACTATGGCTACACCTTC. This translates into CSASSRQANYGYTF.

CDR3 loop: CASSSTRTSGETQYF. DNA for the CDR3: TGCGCCAGCAGCTCAACCAGGACTAGCGGGGAGACCCAGTACTTC. The gene calls are TRBV5-1 and TRBJ2-5; 11 bases map to TRBD2. Losses at the gene ends were 3 bases for V and 5 bases for J; bases not matched to a gene: 6. The CDR3 covers 15 residues. Germline CDR1 SGHRS, CDR2 YFSETQ.

The table lists this clone with a count of one. The chain uses TRBV6-5 and TRBJ1-1, with D perhaps matching TRBD1 (5 bases). CDR1 is MNHEY, CDR2 SVGAGI, per germline. This CDR3 is 14 amino acids long. V lost 2 bases, J lost 0 bases, and 7 bases lay in between. The CDR3 nucleotides read TGTGCCAGCAGTTACCCAGGGATGAACACTGAAGCTTTCTTT. As protein: CASSYPGMNTEAFF.

The chain combines TRBV4-1 with TRBJ2-3, with 11 bases aligning to TRBD2. The CDR3 extends over 16 amino acids. The J segment lost 2 bases and the V segment lost 4 bases, leaving 5 bases of the junction unmatched. Germline lookup yields CDR1 MGHRA and CDR2 YSYEKL. The CDR3 reads CASSPLAGAPTDTQYF. In nucleotides, the CDR3 is TGCGCCAGCAGCCCACTAGCGGGGGCCCCCACAGATACGCAGTATTTT.

The V gene is TRBV18, the J gene TRBJ1-1; D gene unclear. The V gene's germline CDR1 is KGHSH and CDR2 LQKENI. CDR3 length equals 13 residues. Trimming took 5 bases from V and 0 from J, leaving 7 bases between them. CDR3 bases: TGTGCCAGCTCAGCAGACATGAACACTGAAGCTTTCTTT. It yields the protein CASSADMNTEAFF.

V usage is TRBV9 and J usage is TRBJ2-7; 7 nucleotides agree with TRBD2. The ends lost 3 bases at V and 7 bases at J; junction bases unmatched: 10. The CDR3 length is 14 residues. The germline gives CDR1 SGDLS, CDR2 YYNGEE. CDR3 nucleotide sequence: TGTGCCAGCAGCGGCGGGAGCGTGCGCGAAGAGCAGTACTTC. Protein: CASSGGSVREEQYF. The entire variable domain, with the rest obtained from reference TRBV9 and TRBJ2-7, is as follows: DSGVTQTPKHLITATGQRVTLRCSPRSGDLSVYWYQQSLDQGLQFLIQYYNGEERAKGNILERFSAQQFPDLHSELNLSSLELGDSALYFCASSGGSVREEQYFGPGTRLTVT.

The chain employs TRBV2 and TRBJ1-4, with TRBD1 matching 8 bases. The CDR3 is 14 residues long. Losses at the gene ends were 6 bases for V and 5 bases for J; bases not matched to a gene: 5. CDR1 SNHLY and CDR2 FYNNEI come from the germline V gene. CDR3 bases: TGTGCCAGCAGGGGGGGACAGGTGAATGAAAAACTGTTTTTT. Its translation is CASRGGQVNEKLFF.

This chain joins TRBV28 and TRBJ1-3; D is perhaps TRBD1 (5 bases). The germline V and J ends were trimmed by 5 bases and 0 bases, with 14 bases remaining between them. Germline assignment: CDR1 MDHEN and CDR2 SYDVKM. CDR3 length equals 16 residues. The CDR3 nucleotides are TGTGCCAGCAGTCCCCGGGGGTCGGACTCTGGAAACACCATATATTTT. This encodes CASSPRGSDSGNTIYF.

This chain uses TRBV20-1 with TRBJ1-3; 9 bases fit TRBD1. The CDR3 consists of 15 residues. The V segment lost 6 bases and the J segment 1 base; nucleotides outside the gene matches: 7. The V gene's germline CDR1 is DFQATT and CDR2 SNEGSKA (reference sequence). CDR3 residues: CSASGDRVSGNTIYF. DNA for the CDR3: TGCAGTGCAAGTGGGGACAGGGTATCTGGAAACACCATATATTTT.

The CDR3 region is CASSVPGTGLTEAFF. The CDR3 DNA follows: TGTGCCAGCAGCGTCCCCGGGACAGGGCTCACTGAAGCTTTCTTT. The gene calls are TRBV9 and TRBJ1-1, with 9 bases matching TRBD1. Trimming at V came to 2 bases and at J to 4 bases, leaving 6 bases not matched to a gene. This CDR3 has 15 residues. The germline gives CDR1 SGDLS, CDR2 YYNGEE.

About this clone: The germline gene is not matched at one end of the junction; a read error may be the cause. The J gene is TRBJ2-1, the V gene TRBV7-7; 9 bases are shared with TRBD1. Germline V CDR1 and CDR2: SSHAT, FNYEAQ (reference sequence). The length of the CDR3 is 18 residues. The CDR3 protein is CASSLSFFGTGIDNEQFF. The CDR3 region has the DNA TGTGCTAGCAGCTTAAGCTTCTTCGGGACAGGGATTGACAATGAGCAGTTCTTC.

This chain links TRBV7-8 with TRBJ2-1; the match to TRBD2 covers 7 bases. V shed 3 bases, J shed 6 bases, and the junction held 8 bases outside the gene matches. The CDR3 spans 15 residues. Germline V lookup: CDR1 SGHVS, CDR2 FQNEAQ. The CDR3 spells CASSFLIGGFNEQFF. CDR3 coding DNA: TGTGCCAGCAGCTTCCTAATCGGGGGGTTCAATGAGCAGTTCTTC.